This passage covers 31 T cell receptor beta chains from one sample sequenced in a study of blood T cell repertoires in COVID-19. Libraries were prepared by immunoSEQ multiplex PCR; TCRdb keeps only in-frame clonotypes and omits some of them. The data hold around 150,000 clones, with approximately 80% observed a single time. Sequenced: PBMCs or T cells enriched from blood (not recorded which). Receptors originate from a man in his forties or fifties who had recovered from COVID-19.

This clone was detected only once. The chain has TRBV10-3 and TRBJ1-3; unclear D gene. The ends were cut back, 10 bases at V and 2 bases at J, with 12 bases in the middle. The CDR3 is 13 amino acids. The germline V gene encodes CDR1 ENHRY and CDR2 SYGVKD. The CDR3: CATLEETGNTIYF. CDR3 bases: TGTGCCACCCTCGAGGAGACTGGAAACACCATATATTTT.

Written as DNA, the CDR3 is TGTGCCAGTACTCCGGGACAGGGGTACGCTGAAGCTTTCTTT. Translation gives CASTPGQGYAEAFF. This chain uses TRBV19 with TRBJ1-1; 10 bases are a match to TRBD1. The CDR3 loop spans 14 amino acids. Per germline, CDR1 LNHDA and CDR2 SQIVND (reference sequence). V was pared by 7 bases and J by 6 bases, with 8 bases of the junction left unmatched.

This chain joins TRBV5-1 and TRBJ2-1; 8 bases line up with TRBD1. CDR3 length: 14 residues. The V and J ends lost 3 bases and 9 bases, in that order; junction bases with no gene match: 8. The germline CDR1 and CDR2 sequences are SGHRS and YFSETQ. CDR3 sequence reads: CASSSEHRGSEQFF. The DNA of the CDR3 is TGCGCCAGCAGCTCGGAGCACAGGGGGAGTGAGCAGTTCTTC.

The J gene is TRBJ1-2, the V gene TRBV6-5; 7 bases are shared with TRBD1. CDR1 is MNHEY and CDR2 is SVGAGI in the germline V gene. V lost 0 bases to trimming and J lost 8 bases; unmatched junction nucleotides: 9. The CDR3 length is 15 residues. The CDR3 coding sequence is TGTGCCAGCAGTTACTCGAGAAGTCAGGGGGGAGGCTACACCTTC. This codes for CASSYSRSQGGGYTF.

The chain is built from TRBV19 and TRBJ2-2; no definite D call. Trimming cost V 5 bases and J 4 bases, with 17 bases left between them. CDR1 and CDR2 (germline): LNHDA, SQIVND (reference sequence). The CDR3 has 16 residues. The DNA of the CDR3 is TGTGCCAGTAGTTTCACGGATAGTCGAGGCACCGGGGAGCTGTTTTTT. Protein sequence: CASSFTDSRGTGELFF.

This rearrangement joins TRBV6-5 to TRBJ2-7; 9 bases match TRBD1. Trimming removed 6 bases from V and 5 bases from J; junction bases left unmatched: 5. CDR3 length: 13 amino acids. Per the germline V gene, CDR1 is MNHEY and CDR2 is SVGAGI. CDR3 in DNA: TGTGCCAGCAGAATCCGGGACAGGGACGAGCAGTACGTC. Its protein is CASRIRDRDEQYV.

This chain connects TRBV14 to TRBJ2-1; tentatively, D is TRBD1 (5 bases). CDR3 size: 14 residues. Between the trimmed V and J ends, which lost 1 base and 3 bases, there was a span of 7 bases. The V gene's germline CDR1 is SGHDN and CDR2 FVKESK. The CDR3 DNA reads TGTGCCAGCAGCCAAGCACAGGACTACAATGAGCAGTTCTTC. It specifies CASSQAQDYNEQFF.

The chain employs TRBV24-1 and TRBJ2-1; 10 bases line up with TRBD1. The germline V gene has CDR1 KGHDR and CDR2 SFDVKD. Trimming at V came to 4 bases and at J to 16 bases, leaving 9 bases not matched to a gene. This CDR3 contains 13 residues. Written as DNA, the CDR3 is TGTGCCACCAGTGACCCGGCCGGGACAGGGGTCTTCTTC. Amino acids: CATSDPAGTGVFF.

CDR3 amino acids: CASSLEQGELFF. CDR3 sequence (DNA): TGTGCCAGCAGTTTAGAGCAAGGGGAGCTGTTTTTT. J is TRBJ2-2 and V is TRBV12-3 or TRBV12-4; D is undetermined. Trimming took off 1 base at V and 8 bases at J, with 5 bases between the two ends. The CDR3 is 12 amino acids.

This chain joins TRBV11-1 and TRBJ2-5; tentatively, D is TRBD2 (5 bases). This CDR3 region has 16 residues. Germline V gene sequence: CDR1 SGHAT, CDR2 FQDESV (reference sequence). V was trimmed by 6 bases and J by 0 bases, leaving 17 bases between them. The CDR3: CASSPGGAAYQETQYF. DNA for the CDR3: TGTGCCAGCAGTCCCGGTGGAGCGGCCTACCAAGAGACCCAGTACTTC. Looking up the rest from reference TRBV11-1 and TRBJ2-5 gives the full variable domain: EAEVAQSPRYKITEKSQAVAFWCDPISGHATLYWYRQILGQGPELLVQFQDESVVDDSQLPKDRFSAERLKGVDSTLKIQPAELGDSAMYLCASSPGGAAYQETQYFGPGTRLLVL.

This clone was detected many times. The chain joins TRBV5-1 to TRBJ2-7; 10 bases are a match to TRBD1. Germline CDR1 is SGHRS and CDR2 is YFSETQ. This CDR3 comprises 16 residues. V shed 4 bases, J shed 1 base, and the junction held 8 bases outside the gene matches. The DNA of the CDR3 is TGCGCCAGCAGCCCTTATCGACAGGGGGCTTCCTACGAGCAGTACTTC. Translating gives CASSPYRQGASYEQYF.

This chain links TRBV2 with TRBJ1-3; tentative D call: TRBD1 (5 bases). CDR3 length: 13 amino acids. CDR1 is SNHLY and CDR2 is FYNNEI in the germline V gene. V was trimmed by 8 bases and J by 2 bases, leaving 10 bases between them. CDR3 amino acids: CASGNRPGNTIYF. CDR3 DNA sequence: TGTGCCAGCGGAAACAGGCCTGGAAACACCATATATTTT.

This clone was detected only a few times. The chain employs TRBV6-6 and TRBJ2-1, with D hard to call. The V end lost 5 bases, the J end lost 5 bases, and 19 bases lay between the germline ends. The CDR3 has 16 amino acids. Germline V lookup: CDR1 MNHNY, CDR2 SVGAGI (reference sequence). CDR3 nucleotide sequence: TGTGCCAGCAGTCCCGGCTTGGAACGGAGAGACAATGAGCAGTTCTTC. Translating gives CASSPGLERRDNEQFF.

This clone came up once. This chain links TRBV5-6 with TRBJ2-3, with 8 positions matching TRBD1. Germline trimming cut 1 base from V and 7 bases from J; bases unmatched to any gene: 11. The CDR3 loop spans 16 amino acids. Germline V gene data show CDR1 as SGHDT and CDR2 as YYEEEE. DNA for the CDR3: TGTGCCAGCAGCTTGCGATGGCAGGGGGCTAAGAATACGCAGTATTTT. Residues: CASSLRWQGAKNTQYF.

The chain is built from TRBV5-8 and TRBJ2-1, with 9 nucleotides matching TRBD1. Looked up from germline, CDR1 is SGHTS and CDR2 is YDEGEE. Trimming at V came to 2 bases and at J to 7 bases, leaving 13 bases not matched to a gene. The CDR3 runs to 17 residues. The CDR3: CASSLYVDRGAWNEQFF. The CDR3 nucleotides are TGTGCCAGCAGCTTATACGTCGACAGGGGGGCCTGGAATGAGCAGTTCTTC.

The chain is built from TRBV7-3 and TRBJ1-5; perhaps TRBD1 as D (6 bases). The V and J ends lost 2 bases and 2 bases respectively, with 25 bases between them. The CDR3 runs to 20 residues. Germline-derived CDR1 and CDR2 are SGHTA and FQGTGA. The CDR3 DNA sequence: TGTGCCAGCAGCTTAGTACCTCAATCGGGACACCGTATGGGCAATCAGCCCCAGCATTTT. It is translated as CASSLVPQSGHRMGNQPQHF. Supplemented by reference TRBV7-3 and TRBJ1-5, the full variable domain reads GAGVSQTPSNKVTEKGKYVELRCDPISGHTALYWYRQSLGQGPEFLIYFQGTGAADDSGLPNDRFFAVRPEGSVSTLKIQRTERGDSAVYLCASSLVPQSGHRMGNQPQHFGDGTRLSIL.

The gene calls are TRBV19 and TRBJ1-3; possible D gene TRBD1, 5 bases. The CDR3 loop spans 14 amino acids. The V gene lost 5 bases and the J gene lost 1 base, with 9 bases spanning the gap. The germline V gene has CDR1 LNHDA and CDR2 SQIVND (reference sequence). CDR3 DNA: TGTGCCAGTAGTCCGACAGCGTCTGGAAACACCATATATTTT. Its translation is CASSPTASGNTIYF.

CDR3 region: CASSHLSSGGSYGYTF. CDR3 nucleotides: TGTGCCAGCAGCCACCTATCCTCCGGGGGATCCTATGGCTACACCTTC. The rearrangement links TRBV3-1 (or the pseudogene TRBV3-2) to TRBJ1-2; tentative D call: TRBD1 (5 bases). The CDR3 is 16 residues long. V was trimmed by 3 bases and J by 4 bases, leaving 18 bases between them. Germline values: CDR1 LGHDT, CDR2 YNNKEL (reference sequence).

The rearrangement joins TRBV5-1 to TRBJ1-1; tentative D call: TRBD1 (6 bases). V was clipped by 4 bases and J by 0 bases, with 19 bases between them. The germline V gene encodes CDR1 SGHRS and CDR2 YFSETQ. The CDR3 covers 17 residues. CDR3 residues: CASSPTPRGRLNTEAFF. CDR3 sequence (DNA): TGCGCCAGCAGCCCGACTCCCAGGGGTCGGTTGAACACTGAAGCTTTCTTT. Full variable domain (rest looked up from reference TRBV5-1 and TRBJ1-1): KAGVTQTPRYLIKTRGQQVTLSCSPISGHRSVSWYQQTPGQGLQFLFEYFSETQRNKGNFPGRFSGRQFSNSRSEMNVSTLELGDSALYLCASSPTPRGRLNTEAFFGQGTRLTVV.

This clone was counted a single time. V usage is TRBV5-1 and J usage is TRBJ2-5; TRBD1 aligns across 8 bases. The CDR3 is 14 residues long. V was pared by 4 bases and J by 5 bases, with 7 bases of the junction left unmatched. In germline, CDR1 is SGHRS, CDR2 YFSETQ. The CDR3 sequence is CASSIGQGRETQYF. As DNA, the CDR3 is TGCGCCAGCAGCATTGGACAGGGTCGGGAGACCCAGTACTTC.

This rearrangement joins TRBV24-1 to TRBJ1-6; 8 positions match TRBD1. Germline CDR1 reads KGHDR; CDR2 reads SFDVKD. This CDR3 contains 14 residues. V shed 5 bases, J shed 7 bases, and the junction held 3 bases outside the gene matches. This chain's CDR3 is CATSGTGQNSPLHF. The CDR3 bases are TGTGCCACCAGTGGGACAGGGCAGAATTCACCCCTCCACTTT.

This chain links TRBV7-3 with TRBJ1-6, with 8 bases aligning to TRBD1. The germline V gene encodes CDR1 SGHTA and CDR2 FQGTGA. Unmatched junction bases numbered 5, after V lost 5 bases and J lost 5 bases. This CDR3 comprises 15 residues. CDR3 protein: CASSRDRGDNSPLHF. The CDR3 region has the DNA TGTGCCAGCAGCAGAGACAGGGGCGATAATTCACCCCTCCACTTT. The whole variable domain, remainder taken from reference TRBV7-3 and TRBJ1-6, is GAGVSQTPSNKVTEKGKYVELRCDPISGHTALYWYRQSLGQGPEFLIYFQGTGAADDSGLPNDRFFAVRPEGSVSTLKIQRTERGDSAVYLCASSRDRGDNSPLHFGNGTRLTVT.

The rearrangement uses TRBV2 and TRBJ2-3; D gene ambiguous. Germline assignment: CDR1 SNHLY and CDR2 FYNNEI. The CDR3 contains 12 residues. With 6 bases removed from V and 2 bases from J, the gap between germline ends came to 6 bases. The CDR3 sequence: CASRLDTDTQYF. The DNA of the CDR3 is TGTGCCAGCAGGTTAGACACAGATACGCAGTATTTT.

The chain recombines TRBV6-5 with TRBJ2-3; TRBD1 agrees at 10 bases. Unmatched junction bases numbered 2, after V lost 2 bases and J lost 3 bases. Germline V gives CDR1 MNHEY, CDR2 SVGAGI. The CDR3 spans 15 residues. CDR3 coding DNA: TGTGCCAGCAGTTACCGGGGACAGGGGACAGATACGCAGTATTTT. This encodes CASSYRGQGTDTQYF.

V gene TRBV19 combines with J gene TRBJ1-1; possible D gene TRBD1, 5 bases. The CDR3 runs to 15 residues. Germline CDR1 and CDR2: LNHDA and SQIVND (reference sequence). V lost 7 bases and J lost 1, with 16 bases in between. As DNA, the CDR3 is TGTGCCAGTACCGCCTGGACAAACCCGAACACTGAAGCTTTCTTT. As protein: CASTAWTNPNTEAFF.

The rearrangement uses TRBV24-1 and TRBJ2-7, with 8 bases that match TRBD1. The CDR3 totals 13 residues. V trimming: 4 bases; J trimming: 3 bases; junction bases outside the gene matches: 1. CDR1 and CDR2 from the germline V gene are KGHDR and SFDVKD. CDR3: CATSDGTGYEQYF. For the CDR3, the DNA is TGTGCCACCAGTGACGGGACAGGCTACGAGCAGTACTTC.

The chain links TRBV25-1 to TRBJ2-1, with D unclear. The germline V gene has CDR1 MGHDK and CDR2 SYGVNS. V lost 4 bases to trimming and J lost 2 bases, with 15 bases between them. The CDR3 extends over 16 amino acids. CDR3 in amino acids: CASSAHPDRAYNEQFF. The CDR3 coding sequence is TGTGCCAGCAGTGCACATCCTGATCGGGCCTACAATGAGCAGTTCTTC.

The chain recombines TRBV19 with TRBJ1-3, with 7 nucleotides matching TRBD1. The CDR3 extends over 17 amino acids. Germline CDR1 reads LNHDA; CDR2 reads SQIVND (reference sequence). V lost 2 bases, J lost 0 bases, and 7 bases stayed unmatched. The CDR3 loop reads CASSIRGQSRSGNTIYF. DNA for the CDR3: TGTGCCAGTAGTATAAGGGGACAGTCGCGCTCTGGAAACACCATATATTTT.

This chain joins TRBV3-1 (or the pseudogene TRBV3-2) and TRBJ1-2; 8 nucleotides agree with TRBD1. The CDR3 is 15 residues long. V was pared by 4 bases and J by 4 bases, with 8 bases of the junction left unmatched. Germline V gene sequence: CDR1 LGHDT, CDR2 YNNKEL (reference sequence). CDR3 sequence: CASSRQGQVVYGYTF. The CDR3 coding sequence is TGTGCCAGCAGCCGTCAGGGACAGGTCGTCTATGGCTACACCTTC.

The rearrangement uses TRBV2 and TRBJ1-1; no reliable D call. CDR1 is SNHLY and CDR2 is FYNNEI in the germline V gene. The CDR3 extends over 13 amino acids. Trimming took off 6 bases at V and 10 bases at J, with 18 bases between the two ends. The CDR3 protein is CASSGSPLRGAFF. DNA for the CDR3: TGTGCCAGCAGCGGGAGCCCCCTGCGCGGAGCTTTCTTT.

This clone was seen just once. The chain recombines TRBV5-1 with TRBJ2-3; 9 bases align to TRBD2. The junction had 7 bases not matched to a gene; V was cut back by 0 bases and J by 2 bases. Germline CDR1 is SGHRS and CDR2 is YFSETQ. The CDR3 is 17 residues long. This chain's CDR3 is CASSLGASGDNTDTQYF. The CDR3 DNA reads TGCGCCAGCAGCTTGGGGGCTAGCGGGGACAACACAGATACGCAGTATTTT.